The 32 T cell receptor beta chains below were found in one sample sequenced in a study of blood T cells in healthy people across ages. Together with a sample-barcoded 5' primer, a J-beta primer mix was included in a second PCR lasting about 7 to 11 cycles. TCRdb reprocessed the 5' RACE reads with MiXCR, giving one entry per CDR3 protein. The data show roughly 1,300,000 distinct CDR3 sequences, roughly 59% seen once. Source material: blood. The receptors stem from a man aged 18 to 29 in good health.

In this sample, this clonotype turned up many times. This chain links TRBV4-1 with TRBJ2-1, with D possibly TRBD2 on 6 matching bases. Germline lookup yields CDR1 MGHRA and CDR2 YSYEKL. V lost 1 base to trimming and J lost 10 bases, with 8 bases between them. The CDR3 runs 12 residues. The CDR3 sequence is CASSQGGGEQFF. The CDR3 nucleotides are TGCGCCAGCAGCCAAGGCGGAGGGGAGCAGTTCTTC.

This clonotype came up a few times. The CDR3 here is CASSYYRDGYTF. The DNA of the CDR3 is TGTGCCAGCAGTTATTACAGGGACGGCTACACCTTC. The chain carries TRBV6-2 or TRBV6-3 and TRBJ1-2; the D gene is possibly TRBD1 (6 bases). The CDR3 is 12 amino acids. V gave up 3 bases and J gave up 8 bases, with 10 bases separating them. Germline CDR1 and CDR2: MNHEY and SVGEGT.

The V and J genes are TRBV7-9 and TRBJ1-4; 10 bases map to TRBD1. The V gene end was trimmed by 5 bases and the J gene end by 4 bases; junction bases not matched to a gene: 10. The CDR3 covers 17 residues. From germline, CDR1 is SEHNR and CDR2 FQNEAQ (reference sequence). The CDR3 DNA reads TGTGCCAGCAGCCCGGGACAGGGGAGCCGCATTAATGAAAAACTGTTTTTT. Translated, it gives CASSPGQGSRINEKLFF.

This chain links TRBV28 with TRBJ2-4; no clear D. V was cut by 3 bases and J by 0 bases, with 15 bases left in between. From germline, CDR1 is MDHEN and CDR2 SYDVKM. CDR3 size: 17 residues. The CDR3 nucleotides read TGTGCCAGCAGTTTGGGTGCTCAGACACTAGCCAAAAACATTCAGTACTTC. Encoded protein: CASSLGAQTLAKNIQYF.

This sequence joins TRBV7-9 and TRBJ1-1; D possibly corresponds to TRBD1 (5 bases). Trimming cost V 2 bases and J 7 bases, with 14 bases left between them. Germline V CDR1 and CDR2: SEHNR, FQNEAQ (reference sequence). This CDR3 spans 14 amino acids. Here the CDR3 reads CASSLSRGEDEAFF. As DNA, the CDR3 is TGTGCCAGCAGCTTATCGCGGGGGGAGGATGAAGCTTTCTTT.

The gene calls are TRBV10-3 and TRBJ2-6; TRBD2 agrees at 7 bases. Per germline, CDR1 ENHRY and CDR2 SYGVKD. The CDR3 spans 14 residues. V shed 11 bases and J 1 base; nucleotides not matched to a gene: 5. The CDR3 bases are TGTGCCTTTGGGGGGGATTCTGGGGCCAACGTCCTGACTTTC. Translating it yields CAFGGDSGANVLTF.

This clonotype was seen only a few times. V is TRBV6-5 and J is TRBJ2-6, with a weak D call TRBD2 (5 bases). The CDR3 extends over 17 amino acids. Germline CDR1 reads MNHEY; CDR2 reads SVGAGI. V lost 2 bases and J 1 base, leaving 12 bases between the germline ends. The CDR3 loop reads CASSYGSPTSGANVLTF. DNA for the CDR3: TGTGCCAGCAGTTACGGGAGTCCTACTTCTGGGGCCAACGTCCTGACTTTC.

CDR3 coding DNA: TGTGCCAGCCGATCGGGCCTAAATAATTCACCCCTCCACTTT. It yields the protein CASRSGLNNSPLHF. The chain employs TRBV27 and TRBJ1-6; D is unclear. V was pared by 8 bases and J by 5 bases, with 13 bases between. Germline loops: CDR1 MNHEY, CDR2 SMNVEV (reference sequence). The CDR3 extends over 14 amino acids.

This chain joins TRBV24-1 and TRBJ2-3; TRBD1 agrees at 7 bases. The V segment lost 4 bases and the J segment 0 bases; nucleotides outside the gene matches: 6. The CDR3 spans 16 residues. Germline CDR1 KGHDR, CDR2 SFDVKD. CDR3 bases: TGTGCCACCAGTGACCCCCGGGACAGTAGCACAGATACGCAGTATTTT. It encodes CATSDPRDSSTDTQYF.

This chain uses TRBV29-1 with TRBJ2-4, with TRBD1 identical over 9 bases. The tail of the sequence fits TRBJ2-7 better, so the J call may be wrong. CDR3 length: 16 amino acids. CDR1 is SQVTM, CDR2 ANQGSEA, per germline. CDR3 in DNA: TGCAGCGTTGTTTTCACGACCGGGACAGGGACCTACGAGCAGTACTTC. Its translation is CSVVFTTGTGTYEQYF.

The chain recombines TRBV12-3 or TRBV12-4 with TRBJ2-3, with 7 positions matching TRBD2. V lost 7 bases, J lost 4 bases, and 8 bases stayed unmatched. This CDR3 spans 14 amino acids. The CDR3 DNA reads TGTGCCAGCACCCAGTCGGCGGGGGCAGATACGCAGTATTTT. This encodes CASTQSAGADTQYF.

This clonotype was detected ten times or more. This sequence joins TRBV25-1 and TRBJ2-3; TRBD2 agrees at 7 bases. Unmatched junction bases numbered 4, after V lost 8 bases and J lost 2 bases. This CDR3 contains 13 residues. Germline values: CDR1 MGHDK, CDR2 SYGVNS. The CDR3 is CASSGDYTDTQYF. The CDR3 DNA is TGTGCCAGCTCCGGGGACTACACAGATACGCAGTATTTT.

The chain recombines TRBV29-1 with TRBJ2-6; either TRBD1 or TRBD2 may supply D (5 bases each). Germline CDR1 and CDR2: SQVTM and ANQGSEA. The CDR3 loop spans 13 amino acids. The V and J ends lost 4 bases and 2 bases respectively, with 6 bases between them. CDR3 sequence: CSVVGAGANVLTF. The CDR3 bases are TGCAGCGTTGTGGGGGCTGGGGCCAACGTCCTGACTTTC. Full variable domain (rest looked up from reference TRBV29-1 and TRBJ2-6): SAVISQKPSRDICQRGTSLTIQCQVDSQVTMMFWYRQQPGQSLTLIATANQGSEATYESGFVIDKFPISRPNLTFSTLTVSNMSPEDSSIYLCSVVGAGANVLTFGAGSRLTVL.

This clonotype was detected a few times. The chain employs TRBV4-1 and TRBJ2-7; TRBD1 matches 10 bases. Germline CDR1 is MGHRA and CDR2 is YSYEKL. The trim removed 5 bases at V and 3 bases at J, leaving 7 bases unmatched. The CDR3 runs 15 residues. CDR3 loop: CASSNERDRGYEQYF. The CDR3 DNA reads TGCGCCAGCAGCAATGAGCGGGACAGGGGCTACGAGCAGTACTTC.

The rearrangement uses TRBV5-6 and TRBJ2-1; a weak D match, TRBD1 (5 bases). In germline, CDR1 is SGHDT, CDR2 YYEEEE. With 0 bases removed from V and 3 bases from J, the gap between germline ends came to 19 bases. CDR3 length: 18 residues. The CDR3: CASSLVPYKGKIYNEQFF. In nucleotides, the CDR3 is TGTGCCAGCAGCTTGGTCCCTTATAAGGGGAAGATCTACAATGAGCAGTTCTTC.

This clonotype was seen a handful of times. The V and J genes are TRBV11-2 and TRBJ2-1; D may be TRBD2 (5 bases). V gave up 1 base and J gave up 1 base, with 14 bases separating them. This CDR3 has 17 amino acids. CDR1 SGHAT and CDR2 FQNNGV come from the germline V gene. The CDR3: CASSLGKGRRSYNEQFF. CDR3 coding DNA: TGTGCCAGCAGCTTAGGGAAGGGCCGGAGGTCCTACAATGAGCAGTTCTTC.

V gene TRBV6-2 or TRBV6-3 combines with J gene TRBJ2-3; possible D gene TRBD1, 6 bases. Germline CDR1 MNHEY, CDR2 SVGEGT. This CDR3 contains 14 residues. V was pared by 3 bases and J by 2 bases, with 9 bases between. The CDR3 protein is CASSYPGHTDTQYF. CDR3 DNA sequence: TGTGCCAGCAGTTATCCGGGACACACAGATACGCAGTATTTT.

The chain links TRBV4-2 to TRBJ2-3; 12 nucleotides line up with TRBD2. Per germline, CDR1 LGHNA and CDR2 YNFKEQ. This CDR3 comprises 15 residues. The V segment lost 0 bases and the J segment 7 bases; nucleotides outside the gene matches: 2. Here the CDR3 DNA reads TGTGCCAGCAGCCAAGAGACTAGCGGGGGACATACGCAGTATTTT. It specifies CASSQETSGGHTQYF.

The CDR3 bases are TGTGCCAGCAGCTTATGGGGGCGATCCTCCTACGAGCAGTACTTC. This translates into CASSLWGRSSYEQYF. The genes are TRBV7-9 and TRBJ2-7, with a weak D call TRBD1 (6 bases). Trimming took off 2 bases at V and 0 bases at J, with 11 bases between the two ends. The germline V gene has CDR1 SEHNR and CDR2 FQNEAQ (reference sequence). CDR3 size: 15 residues.

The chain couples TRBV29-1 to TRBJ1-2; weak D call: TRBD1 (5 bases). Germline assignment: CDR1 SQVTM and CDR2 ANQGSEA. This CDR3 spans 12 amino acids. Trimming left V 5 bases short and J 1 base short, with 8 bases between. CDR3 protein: CSVRQHNYGYTF. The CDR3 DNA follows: TGCAGCGTTCGACAGCATAACTATGGCTACACCTTC. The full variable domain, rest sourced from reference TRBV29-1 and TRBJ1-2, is SAVISQKPSRDICQRGTSLTIQCQVDSQVTMMFWYRQQPGQSLTLIATANQGSEATYESGFVIDKFPISRPNLTFSTLTVSNMSPEDSSIYLCSVRQHNYGYTFGSGTRLTVV.

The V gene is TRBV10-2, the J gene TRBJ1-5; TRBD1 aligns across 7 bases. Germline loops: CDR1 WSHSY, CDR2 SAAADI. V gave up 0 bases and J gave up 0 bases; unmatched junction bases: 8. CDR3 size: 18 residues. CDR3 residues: CASSESGGQLYSNQPQHF. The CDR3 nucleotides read TGCGCCAGCAGTGAGTCCGGGGGACAGCTCTATAGCAATCAGCCCCAGCATTTT.

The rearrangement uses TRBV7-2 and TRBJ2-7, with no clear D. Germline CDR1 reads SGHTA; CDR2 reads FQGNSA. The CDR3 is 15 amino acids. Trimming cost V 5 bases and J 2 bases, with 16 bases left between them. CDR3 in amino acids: CASSPRVRAPYEQYF. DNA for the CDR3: TGTGCCAGCAGCCCACGGGTCCGGGCCCCCTACGAGCAGTACTTC. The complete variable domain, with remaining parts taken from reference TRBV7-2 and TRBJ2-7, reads GAGVSQSPSNKVTEKGKDVELRCDPISGHTALYWYRQSLGQGLEFLIYFQGNSAPDKSGLPSDRFSAERTGGSVSTLTIQRTQQEDSAVYLCASSPRVRAPYEQYFGPGTRLTVT.

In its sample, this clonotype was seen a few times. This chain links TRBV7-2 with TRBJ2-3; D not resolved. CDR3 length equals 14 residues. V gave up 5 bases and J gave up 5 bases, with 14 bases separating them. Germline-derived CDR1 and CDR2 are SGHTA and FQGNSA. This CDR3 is CASSPTTERDTQYF. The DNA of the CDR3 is TGTGCCAGCAGCCCGACCACTGAGAGAGATACGCAGTATTTT.

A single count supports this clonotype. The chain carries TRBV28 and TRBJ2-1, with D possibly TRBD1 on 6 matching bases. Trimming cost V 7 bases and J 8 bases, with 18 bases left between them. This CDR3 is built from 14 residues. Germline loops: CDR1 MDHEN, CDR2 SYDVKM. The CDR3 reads CASTLVGAEDEQFF. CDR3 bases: TGTGCCAGCACCCTGGTGGGGGCTGAGGATGAGCAGTTCTTC. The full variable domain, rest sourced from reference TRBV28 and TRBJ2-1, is DVKVTQSSRYLVKRTGEKVFLECVQDMDHENMFWYRQDPGLGLRLIYFSYDVKMKEKGDIPEGYSVSREKKERFSLILESASTNQTSMYLCASTLVGAEDEQFFGPGTRLTVL.

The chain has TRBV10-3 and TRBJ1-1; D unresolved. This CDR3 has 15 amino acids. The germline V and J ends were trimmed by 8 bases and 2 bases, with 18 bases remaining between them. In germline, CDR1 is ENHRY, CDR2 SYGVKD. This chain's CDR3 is CAILDPGRINTEAFF. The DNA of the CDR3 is TGTGCCATCCTGGATCCGGGCCGCATTAACACTGAAGCTTTCTTT.

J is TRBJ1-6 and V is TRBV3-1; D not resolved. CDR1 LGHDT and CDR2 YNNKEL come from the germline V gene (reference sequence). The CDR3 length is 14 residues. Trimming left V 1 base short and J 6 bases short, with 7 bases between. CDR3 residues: CASSQVKANSPLHF. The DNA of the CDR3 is TGTGCCAGCAGCCAAGTTAAAGCTAATTCACCCCTCCACTTT.

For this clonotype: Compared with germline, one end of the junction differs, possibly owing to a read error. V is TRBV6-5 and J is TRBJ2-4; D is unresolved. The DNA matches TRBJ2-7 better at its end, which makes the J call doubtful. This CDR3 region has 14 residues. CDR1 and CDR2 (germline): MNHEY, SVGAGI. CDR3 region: CASSDGSGSSEQYF. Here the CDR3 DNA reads TGTGCCAGCAGTGATGGGTCAGGATCCTCCGAGCAGTACTTC.

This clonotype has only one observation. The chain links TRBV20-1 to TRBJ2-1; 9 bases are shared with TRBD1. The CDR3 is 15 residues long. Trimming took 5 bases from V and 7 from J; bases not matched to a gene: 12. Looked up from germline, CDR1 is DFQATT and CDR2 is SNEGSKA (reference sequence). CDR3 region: CSAPLGGQGLNEQFF. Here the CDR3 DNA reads TGCAGTGCTCCCCTGGGGGGACAGGGACTGAATGAGCAGTTCTTC.

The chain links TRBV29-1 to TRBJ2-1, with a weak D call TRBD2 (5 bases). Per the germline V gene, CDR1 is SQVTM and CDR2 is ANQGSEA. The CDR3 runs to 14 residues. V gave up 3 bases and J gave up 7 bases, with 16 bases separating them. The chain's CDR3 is CSVDRGSRGNEQFF. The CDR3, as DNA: TGCAGCGTTGACCGTGGGAGTCGGGGAAATGAGCAGTTCTTC.

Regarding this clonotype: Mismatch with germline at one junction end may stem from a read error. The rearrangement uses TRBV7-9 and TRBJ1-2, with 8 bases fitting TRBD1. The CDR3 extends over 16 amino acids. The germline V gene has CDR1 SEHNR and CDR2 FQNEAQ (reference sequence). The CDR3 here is CASSFSDRTGNYGYTF. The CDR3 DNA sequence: TGTGCCAGCAGCTTTTCGGATCGGACAGGGAACTATGGCTATACCTTC.

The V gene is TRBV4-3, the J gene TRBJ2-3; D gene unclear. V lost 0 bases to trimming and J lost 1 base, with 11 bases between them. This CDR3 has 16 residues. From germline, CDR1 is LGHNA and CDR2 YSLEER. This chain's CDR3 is CASSQDYWLRTDTQYF. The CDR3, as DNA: TGCGCCAGCAGCCAAGATTACTGGCTGCGCACAGATACGCAGTATTTT.

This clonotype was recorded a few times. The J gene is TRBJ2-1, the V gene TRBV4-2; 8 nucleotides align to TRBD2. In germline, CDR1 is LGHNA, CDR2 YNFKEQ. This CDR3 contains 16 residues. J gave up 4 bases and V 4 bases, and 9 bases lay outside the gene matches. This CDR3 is CASSLPTGREYNEQFF. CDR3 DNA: TGTGCCAGCAGCCTCCCAACCGGGAGGGAGTACAATGAGCAGTTCTTC.